One sample yielded the 9 T cell receptor beta chains listed below, sequenced in a study of Ad26.COV2.S vaccination and SARS-CoV-2 variants. Assay: immunoSEQ multiplex PCR; the TCRdb copy retains only in-frame clones and omits some. This repertoire shows some 400,000 clones, around nine tenths found once; its top ten account for under 2%. The treatment was: roughly 18 received Ad26.COV2.S at low or high dose, single or two shots; about five received placebo; per-sample allocation not given. Sampling was performed 63 days after the first vaccine or placebo injection. Sequencing was performed on peripheral blood, taken in a trial of Ad26.COV2.S vaccine versus placebo. Every receptor here comes from a person aged 18-65 years who received the Ad26.COV2.S COVID-19 vaccine or a placebo.

This clone has more than one count but fewer than ten. For the CDR3, the DNA is TGCAGTTACCAATATGTACACGAGCAGTACTTC. Translating it yields CSYQYVHEQYF. The chain combines TRBV20-1 with TRBJ2-7; D is unresolved. The germline V gene encodes CDR1 DFQATT and CDR2 SNEGSKA (reference sequence). V was trimmed by 8 bases and J by 5 bases, leaving 13 bases between them. The CDR3 has 11 amino acids.

The chain combines TRBV6-2 or TRBV6-3 with TRBJ2-2; 8 nucleotides line up with TRBD1. Losses at the gene ends were 2 bases for V and 6 bases for J; bases not matched to a gene: 17. The CDR3 has 19 residues. The germline CDR1 and CDR2 sequences are MNHEY and SVGEGT. The CDR3 nucleotides are TGTGCCAGCAGTTACAGTCTTACAGGAATCCAGGGGGCCGCCGGGGAGCTGTTTTTT. Translating it yields CASSYSLTGIQGAAGELFF.

The chain couples TRBV6-2 or TRBV6-3 to TRBJ2-3; 7 nucleotides match TRBD2. Germline-derived CDR1 and CDR2 are MNHEY and SVGEGT. The CDR3 is 19 residues long. The junction had 19 bases not matched to a gene; V was cut back by 4 bases and J by 3 bases. The CDR3 nucleotides read TGTGCCAGCAGTTCCGACCTGGTAGCGGCGGGAGATGAAACAGATACGCAGTATTTT. This gives the protein CASSSDLVAAGDETDTQYF.

V gene TRBV19 combines with J gene TRBJ2-1; the match to TRBD2 covers 7 bases. Germline loops: CDR1 LNHDA, CDR2 SQIVND (reference sequence). J gave up 4 bases and V 5 bases, and 5 bases lay outside the gene matches. The CDR3 is 14 residues long. CDR3 coding DNA: TGTGCCAGTAGTGTGGCTAGCGGATACAATGAGCAGTTCTTC. Its protein is CASSVASGYNEQFF.

This rearrangement joins TRBV30 to TRBJ1-1; D ambiguous. The germline V gene has CDR1 GTSNPN and CDR2 SVGIG (reference sequence). The V end lost 1 base, the J end lost 11 bases, and 11 bases lay between the germline ends. The CDR3 runs 11 residues. For the CDR3, the DNA is TGTGCCTGGAGTGCTGGGTACAGCGCTTTCTTT. Translation: CAWSAGYSAFF.

The rearrangement links TRBV7-9 to TRBJ2-7; the match to TRBD1 covers 7 bases. The CDR3 length is 14 residues. Germline values: CDR1 SEHNR, CDR2 FQNEAQ (reference sequence). After removal of 5 bases from V and 2 bases from J, the junction contained 6 bases not matched to a gene. CDR3 DNA sequence: TGTGCCAGCAGCGAGACAGGGCCACCCTACGAGCAGTACTTC. The encoded protein is CASSETGPPYEQYF.

This sequence joins TRBV27 and TRBJ1-2; tentative D call: TRBD1 (6 bases). Germline assignment: CDR1 MNHEY and CDR2 SMNVEV (reference sequence). The CDR3 has 13 residues. V lost 3 bases and J 7 bases, leaving 12 bases between the germline ends. CDR3 sequence (DNA): TGTGCCAGCAGTTTTGGAGGGGGAGCTGGCTACACCTTC. This encodes CASSFGGGAGYTF.

V gene TRBV12-3 or TRBV12-4 combines with J gene TRBJ2-3; 8 bases match TRBD2. The CDR3 is 13 amino acids. V lost 6 bases, J lost 4 bases, and 3 bases stayed unmatched. This CDR3 reads CASSPGLADTQYF. CDR3 DNA sequence: TGTGCCAGCAGCCCGGGACTAGCAGATACGCAGTATTTT.

V is TRBV2 and J is TRBJ1-2; 7 nucleotides align to TRBD1. V shed 3 bases and J 2 bases; nucleotides not matched to a gene: 6. The germline V gene encodes CDR1 SNHLY and CDR2 FYNNEI. This CDR3 has 15 amino acids. In nucleotides, the CDR3 is TGTGCCAGCAGTGACGCATACAGGGGAAACTATGGCTACACCTTC. Translation gives CASSDAYRGNYGYTF.